This TCR beta chain derives from a study of CD8 T cells in ankylosing spondylitis. Via MiXCR, TCRdb re-called the 5' RACE reads, giving one row per CDR3 protein. The sample has around 770,000 distinct CDR3 sequences, around 11% seen once; the top ten hold 0.51%. This clonotype was found many times. As yet, its antigen is unknown. Germline CDR1 reads SGHVS; CDR2 reads FQNEAQ. V lost 5 bases and J lost 0; bases outside the gene matches: 10. This CDR3 comprises 17 residues. Findings and caveats of the study: In ankylosing spondylitis patients, matched synovial fluid reportedly showed significant enrichment of disease-linked clones. Disease-associated clones were CD8+ and fairly uncommon in peripheral blood. The study identified a TCR beta motif of under ten highly homologous variants that appeared characteristic of ankylosing spondylitis blood.

Sample: blood, either unsorted or a sorted T cell fraction (not recorded which). The TCR originated in a male donor with ankylosing spondylitis. This chain connects TRBV7-8 to TRBJ2-3; 8 positions agree with TRBD2. Here the CDR3 DNA reads TGTGCCAGCAGCCGCCCCCCTAGCGGGTATAGCACAGATACGCAGTATTTT. Its protein product is CASSRPPSGYSTDTQYF.